Below, one T cell receptor beta chain is given with its context. This receptor's antigen is unknown. No base quality values were provided; no much bigger clone lies one nucleotide off. This sample is drawn from a study of blood T cell repertoires in COVID-19 (dated by TCRdb to the early 2020s). With respect to the entire study: Samples from collaborators originated in the United States, Italy and Spain and spanned both the acute and convalescent phases of COVID-19. The material from the prospective study consisted of cDNA or gDNA derived from T cells, B-cell-depleted T cells, or PBMCs. Deeply sampled blood TCRbeta repertoires from subjects exposed to, actively infected with, or recovered from COVID-19 were included in the dataset. The repertoires were released in a freely available public database meant as a resource for research on the immune response to SARS-CoV-2. Samples came from the ongoing ImmuneRACE study (first 160 participants) plus 1,254 subjects from 6 global collaborators. Nearly every sample came with metadata listing a de-identified subject ID, COVID-19 status, age in years and sex. HLA class I and class II types, where available, came from metadata supplied by the sample provider rather than from assay-based typing.

TCRbeta CDR3 regions were amplified from genomic DNA using the immunoSEQ Assay, a bias-controlled multiplex PCR. The authors' analysis ran thus. Within the assay, amplification of reference gene primers was used to estimate how many nucleated cells each sample contained. To quantify the absolute abundance of each unique TCRbeta CDR3 rearrangement, sequence reads were collapsed and filtered. For each sample, productive Simpson clonality was calculated as the square root of Simpson's diversity index across productive rearrangements. Sourced from immuneACCESS, this table was stored by TCRdb with only in-frame sequences that have V and J called. A share of the clones is absent; for the studies checked, an unresolved V gene accounts for under half, and the remainder has no known explanation. Clone size and the V and J calls come from that table; the DNA yielded D and trimming. Across this sample there are 360,000 or so clones, with roughly 80% seen only once. The ten most abundant clones make up approximately 5.4% of the sample.

Overall study results and their limits: Clinical and demographic metadata were provided uncurated, with the amount varying by source and participant.

In the prospective study, participants were about 18 to 90 years old, resided in 24 geographic areas of the United States, and were enrolled through a virtual design. In the prospective study, cohorts were assigned on the basis of participant-reported clinical history obtained from a screening survey and a study questionnaire. For ImmuneRACE Cohort 3, a participant was defined as recovered based on two consecutive negative NP/OP PCR tests, clearance by a healthcare professional, or resolution of symptoms. In the prospective study, mobile phlebotomists collected whole blood, serum and a nasopharyngeal or oropharyngeal swab from each participant. Additional blood draws and questionnaires over a 2-month period could optionally be provided by prospective study participants. Before DNA extraction, prospective study blood samples were shipped either frozen or at room temperature. The CDR3 covers 14 residues, taking in both the cysteine and the phenylalanine. Only CDR3 DNA is held: 42 bases, read in frame from base 1. According to the germline V gene (reference sequence), CDR1 reads SEHNR and CDR2 reads FQNEAQ. V and J are trimmed by 4 bases and 0 bases, and the gene matches miss 2 bases of the junction.

This receptor was obtained from a woman between 50 and 59 years old who had recovered from COVID-19. The rearranged segments are TRBV7-9 and TRBJ1-1; the junction holds 7 bases that match TRBD1. The sample taken for sequencing was PBMCs or T cells enriched from blood (not recorded which). The nucleotides read TGTGCCAGCAGCTCCGGGACAGTGAACACTGAAGCTTTCTTT. It specifies CASSSGTVNTEAFF.